Presented here are 10 T cell receptor beta chains from one specimen sequenced in a study of cytomegalovirus exposure and HLA in healthy donors. Repertoires were generated with immunoSEQ multiplex PCR, while TCRdb's copy carries only in-frame clones and drops some. The data contain over 120,000 clones, roughly nine tenths of them singletons. Specimen: PBMCs. The receptors derive from a woman between 18 and 29 years old in good health and CMV-seropositive.

The genes are TRBV4-1 and TRBJ1-1, with D possibly being TRBD1 (6 bases). The germline V and J ends were trimmed by 6 bases and 7 bases, with 15 bases remaining between them. Germline V gives CDR1 MGHRA, CDR2 YSYEKL. This CDR3 is built from 13 residues. CDR3: CASRPGAGDEAFF. CDR3 DNA sequence: TGCGCCAGCAGACCAGGGGCCGGCGATGAAGCTTTCTTT.

As concerns this clone: One junction end disagrees with the germline gene, perhaps due to a read error. J is TRBJ1-6 and V is TRBV6-6, with D uncertain. Germline V CDR1 and CDR2: MNHNY, SVGAGI (reference sequence). The length of the CDR3 is 16 residues. The CDR3, as DNA: TGTGCCAGCAGCTACTTGAGGAGCTCCTATAATTCACCCCTCCACTTT. This translates into CASSYLRSSYNSPLHF.

As regards this clone: This specimen includes other DNA sequences encoding the same CDR3. V and J are TRBV18 and TRBJ2-7, with 9 bases fitting TRBD1. V was clipped by 2 bases and J by 4 bases; unmatched bases: 3. Looked up from germline, CDR1 is KGHSH and CDR2 is LQKENI. CDR3 length: 14 residues. The CDR3 DNA follows: TGTGCCAGCTCACCAGGGACAGGGAGGTACGAGCAGTACTTC. This codes for CASSPGTGRYEQYF.

This chain joins TRBV27 and TRBJ2-1; 7 bases map to TRBD2. V lost 8 bases and J lost 9; bases outside the gene matches: 13. Germline V gene sequence: CDR1 MNHEY, CDR2 SMNVEV (reference sequence). The CDR3 contains 14 residues. The CDR3 coding sequence is TGTGCCAGCCTAGGGCCGGGCGGGGGACTTGAGCAGTTCTTC. Translated, it gives CASLGPGGGLEQFF.

This rearrangement joins TRBV6-1 to TRBJ2-2; D might be TRBD1 (5 bases). The CDR3 contains 15 residues. Trimming removed 0 bases at V and 3 bases at J, with 8 bases between. CDR1 is MNHNS, CDR2 SASEGT, per germline. The CDR3 nucleotides read TGTGCCAGCAGTGAAGCGTGGACATACACCGGGGAGCTGTTTTTT. It yields the protein CASSEAWTYTGELFF.

This clone was recorded once. The chain links TRBV5-1 to TRBJ1-4, with a weak D call TRBD1 (6 bases). V was cut by 1 base and J by 2 bases, with 12 bases left in between. Germline lookup yields CDR1 SGHRS and CDR2 YFSETQ. The CDR3 is 16 residues long. Written as DNA, the CDR3 is TGCGCCAGCAGCTTGACAGGGACGAGGACTAATGAAAAACTGTTTTTT. Translated, it gives CASSLTGTRTNEKLFF.

The V and J genes are TRBV5-1 and TRBJ2-2; D is ambiguous. Germline V CDR1 and CDR2: SGHRS, YFSETQ. The CDR3 sequence is 14 residues long. V lost 0 bases, J lost 3 bases, and 6 bases lay in between. CDR3 coding DNA: TGCGCCAGCAGCTTGGGTCGGGACACCGGGGAGCTGTTTTTT. Its translation is CASSLGRDTGELFF.

V and J are TRBV19 and TRBJ2-7, with a possible D match to TRBD2 (6 bases). This CDR3 is 15 amino acids long. Germline CDR1 reads LNHDA; CDR2 reads SQIVND (reference sequence). V gave up 6 bases and J gave up 0 bases, with 15 bases separating them. This CDR3 reads CASSIAAGTSYEQYF. In DNA, the CDR3 is TGTGCCAGTAGCATCGCTGCGGGGACCTCCTACGAGCAGTACTTC.

CDR3 DNA sequence: TGTGCCAGCAGCTGGGCACCGGGACTAGCGGGGAGCCGATACGAGCAGTACTTC. Amino acid sequence: CASSWAPGLAGSRYEQYF. J is TRBJ2-7 and V is TRBV11-2; 13 bases line up with TRBD2. V trimming: 4 bases; J trimming: 4 bases; junction bases outside the gene matches: 13. CDR1 SGHAT and CDR2 FQNNGV come from the germline V gene. CDR3 length equals 18 residues.

The table lists this clone with a few counts. CDR3 amino acids: CSTKRQGNTEAFF. The CDR3 DNA reads TGCAGCACTAAGCGACAGGGGAACACTGAAGCTTTCTTT. The chain joins TRBV29-1 to TRBJ1-1, with 7 bases lining up with TRBD1. Germline CDR1 reads SQVTM; CDR2 reads ANQGSEA. The CDR3 covers 13 residues. V was clipped by 8 bases and J by 1 base; unmatched bases: 7.